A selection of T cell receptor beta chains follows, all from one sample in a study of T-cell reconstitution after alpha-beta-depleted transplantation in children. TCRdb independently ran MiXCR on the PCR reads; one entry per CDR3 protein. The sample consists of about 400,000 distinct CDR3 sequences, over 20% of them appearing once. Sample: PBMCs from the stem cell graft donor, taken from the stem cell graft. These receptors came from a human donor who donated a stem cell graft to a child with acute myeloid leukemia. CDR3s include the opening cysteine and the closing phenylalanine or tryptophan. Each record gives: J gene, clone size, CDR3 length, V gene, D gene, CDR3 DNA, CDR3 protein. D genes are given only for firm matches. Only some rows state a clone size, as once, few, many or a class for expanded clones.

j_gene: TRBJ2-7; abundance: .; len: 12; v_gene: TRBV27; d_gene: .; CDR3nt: TGTGCCAGCAGGGGCCAGAACTACGAGCAGTACTTC; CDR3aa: CASRGQNYEQYF
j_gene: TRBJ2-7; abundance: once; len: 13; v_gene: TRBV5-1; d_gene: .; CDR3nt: TGCGCCAGCAGCGGTCCCTCAGCGCTCGAGCAGTACTTC; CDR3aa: CASSGPSALEQYF
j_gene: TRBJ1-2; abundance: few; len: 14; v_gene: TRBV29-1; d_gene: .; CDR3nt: TGCAGCGTTGTTTTGGCAGGCCCCAACTATGGCTACACCTTC; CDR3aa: CSVVLAGPNYGYTF
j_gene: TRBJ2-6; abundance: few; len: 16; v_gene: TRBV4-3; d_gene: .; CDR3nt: TGCGCCAGCAGCCAAGATGGGGTTGCTGGGGCCAACGTCCTGACTTTC; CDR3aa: CASSQDGVAGANVLTF
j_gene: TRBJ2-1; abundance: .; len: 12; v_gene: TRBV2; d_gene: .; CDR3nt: TGTGCCAGCAGTGAAAATCACAATGAGCAGTTCTTC; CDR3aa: CASSENHNEQFF
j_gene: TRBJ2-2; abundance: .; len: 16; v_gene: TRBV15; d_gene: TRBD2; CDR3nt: TGTGCCACCAGCAGAGCGAGCGGGAGGAACACCGGGGAGCTGTTTTTT; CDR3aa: CATSRASGRNTGELFF
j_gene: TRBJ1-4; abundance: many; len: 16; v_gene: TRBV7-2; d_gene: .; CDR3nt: TGTGCCAGCAGCACGCCCCCACAGCCAACTAATGAAAAACTGTTTTTT; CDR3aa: CASSTPPQPTNEKLFF
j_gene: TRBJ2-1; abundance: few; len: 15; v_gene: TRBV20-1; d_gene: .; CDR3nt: TGCAGTGCTACCCCCGGGCTAGCCTACTACAATGAGCAGTTCTTC; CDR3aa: CSATPGLAYYNEQFF
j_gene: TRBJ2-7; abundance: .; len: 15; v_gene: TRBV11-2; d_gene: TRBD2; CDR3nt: TGTGCCAGCAGCCCAGGACTAGCGGGAGCTTCCGAGCAGTACTTC; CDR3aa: CASSPGLAGASEQYF
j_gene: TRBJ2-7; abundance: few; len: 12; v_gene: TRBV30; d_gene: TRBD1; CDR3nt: TGTGCCTGGAGTGTGGGACAGCCCGAGCAGTACTTC; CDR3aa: CAWSVGQPEQYF
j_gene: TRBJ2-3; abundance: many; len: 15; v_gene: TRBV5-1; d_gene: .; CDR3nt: TGCGCCAGCAGCTTGGACAGGGTTGGTGCAGATACGCAGTATTTT; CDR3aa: CASSLDRVGADTQYF
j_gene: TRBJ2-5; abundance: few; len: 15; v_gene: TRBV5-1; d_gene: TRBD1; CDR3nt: TGCGCCAGCAGCTCGACAGGGATGGGCCAAGAGACCCAGTACTTC; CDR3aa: CASSSTGMGQETQYF
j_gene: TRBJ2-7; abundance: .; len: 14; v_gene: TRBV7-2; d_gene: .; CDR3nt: TGTGCCAGCAGCGCCATGACGGGGGGCCGGGAGCAGTACTTC; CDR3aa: CASSAMTGGREQYF
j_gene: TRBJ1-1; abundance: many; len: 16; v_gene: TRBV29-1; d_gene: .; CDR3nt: TGCAGCGTTGAACCCGGGAGGACGAATGAGGACACTGAAGCTTTCTTT; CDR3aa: CSVEPGRTNEDTEAFF
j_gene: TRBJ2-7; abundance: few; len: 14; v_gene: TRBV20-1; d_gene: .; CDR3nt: TGCAGTGCCGGATCCCCGGACAGCTCCTACGAGCAGTACTTC; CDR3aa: CSAGSPDSSYEQYF
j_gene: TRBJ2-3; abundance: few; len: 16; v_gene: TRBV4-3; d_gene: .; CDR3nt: TGCGCCAGCAGCCAAGACGAGGGAGAGGACACAGATACGCAGTATTTT; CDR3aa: CASSQDEGEDTDTQYF
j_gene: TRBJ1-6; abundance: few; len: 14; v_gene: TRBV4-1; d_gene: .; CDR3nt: TGCGCCAGCAGGAATCCGGGGAGAATTGGACCCCTCCACTTT; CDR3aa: CASRNPGRIGPLHF
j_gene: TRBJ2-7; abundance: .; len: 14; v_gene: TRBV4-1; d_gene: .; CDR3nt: TGCGCCAGCAGCCAAGGGGGGCGGTCTAACGGGCAGTACTTC; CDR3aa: CASSQGGRSNGQYF
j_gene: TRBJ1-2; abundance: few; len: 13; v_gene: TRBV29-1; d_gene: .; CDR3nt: TGCAGCGTCGAGGGCGGGAGTAGCAATGGCTACACCTTC; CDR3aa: CSVEGGSSNGYTF
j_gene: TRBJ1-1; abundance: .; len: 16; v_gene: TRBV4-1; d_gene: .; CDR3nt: TGCGCCAGCAGCCAAGAGGGGAGGCAGACGAACACTGAAGCTTTCTTT; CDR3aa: CASSQEGRQTNTEAFF
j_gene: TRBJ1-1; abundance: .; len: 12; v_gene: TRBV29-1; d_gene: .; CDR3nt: TGCAGCGCCAGCGGGGGGCCCACTGAAGCTTTCTTT; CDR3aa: CSASGGPTEAFF
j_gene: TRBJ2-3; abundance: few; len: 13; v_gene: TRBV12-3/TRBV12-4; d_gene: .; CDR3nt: TGTGCCAGCAGTAGCTGGACAGTAGATACGCAGTATTTT; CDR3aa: CASSSWTVDTQYF
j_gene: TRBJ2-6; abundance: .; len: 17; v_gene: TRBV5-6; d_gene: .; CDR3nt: TGTGCCAGCAGCTCGATGACGGCCTCGGGGGGGGCCAACGTCCTGACTTTC; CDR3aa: CASSSMTASGGANVLTF
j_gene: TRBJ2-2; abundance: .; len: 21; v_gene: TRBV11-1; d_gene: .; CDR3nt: TGTGCCAGCAGCCGGAATGATAGACTAGAAAACCTCCCTAAGAACACCGGGGAGCTGTTTTTT; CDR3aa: CASSRNDRLENLPKNTGELFF
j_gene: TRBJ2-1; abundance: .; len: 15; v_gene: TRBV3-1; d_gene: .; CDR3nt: TGTGCCAGCAGCCCCCCCGGGACTGGTATCAATGAGCAGTTCTTC; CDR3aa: CASSPPGTGINEQFF
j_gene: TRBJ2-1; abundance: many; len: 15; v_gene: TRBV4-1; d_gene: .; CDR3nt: TGCGCCAGCAGCCTCGACGGGAGAACCTACAATGAGCAGTTCTTC; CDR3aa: CASSLDGRTYNEQFF
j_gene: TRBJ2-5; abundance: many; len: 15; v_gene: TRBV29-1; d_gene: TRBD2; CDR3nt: TGCAGCGTTGGACGAGAGACTAGCGGGAGAGAGACCCAGTACTTC; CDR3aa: CSVGRETSGRETQYF
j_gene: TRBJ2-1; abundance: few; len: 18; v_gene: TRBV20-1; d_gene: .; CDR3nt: TGCAGTGCTAGAGAGTGGGCGTCGGAGCCGGCGTCCTACAATGAGCAGTTCTTC; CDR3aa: CSAREWASEPASYNEQFF
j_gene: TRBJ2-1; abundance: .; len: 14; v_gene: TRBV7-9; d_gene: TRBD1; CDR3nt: TGTGCCAGCAGGGAAACAGGGGGCTTGCATGAGCAGTTCTTC; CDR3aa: CASRETGGLHEQFF
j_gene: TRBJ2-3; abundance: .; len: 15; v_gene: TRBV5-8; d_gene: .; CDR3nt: TGTGCCAGCAGCTCAATAGCGGGACAGACAGATACGCAGTATTTT; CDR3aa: CASSSIAGQTDTQYF
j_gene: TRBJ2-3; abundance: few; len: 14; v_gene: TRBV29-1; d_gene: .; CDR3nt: TGCAGCGTTGAAGGGACCCCAGGGGTAGATACGCAGTATTTT; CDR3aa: CSVEGTPGVDTQYF
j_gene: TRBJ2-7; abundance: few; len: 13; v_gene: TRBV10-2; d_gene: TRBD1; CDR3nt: TGCGCCAGCGGGAGGACAGGGGGTTACGAGCAGTACTTC; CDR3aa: CASGRTGGYEQYF
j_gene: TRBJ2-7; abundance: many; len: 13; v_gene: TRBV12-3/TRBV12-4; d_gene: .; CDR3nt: TGTGCCAGCAGTTTAGGGGACAACTACGAGCAGTACTTC; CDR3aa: CASSLGDNYEQYF
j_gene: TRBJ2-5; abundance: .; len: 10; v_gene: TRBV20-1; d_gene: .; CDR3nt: TGCAGTGCTAGTGTCGAGACCCAGTACTTC; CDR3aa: CSASVETQYF
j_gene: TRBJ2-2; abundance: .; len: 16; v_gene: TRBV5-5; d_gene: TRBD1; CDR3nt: TGTGCCAGCAGCTTGTTAGGGACAGGGGAGACCGGGGAGCTGTTTTTT; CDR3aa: CASSLLGTGETGELFF
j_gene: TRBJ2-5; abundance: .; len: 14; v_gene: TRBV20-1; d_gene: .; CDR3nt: TGCAGTGCTAGAGTCCCGGTGGGCCAAGAGACCCAGTACTTC; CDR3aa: CSARVPVGQETQYF
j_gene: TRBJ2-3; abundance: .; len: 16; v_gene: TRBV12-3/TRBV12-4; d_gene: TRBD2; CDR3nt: TGTGCCAGCAGTTTCCTTAGCGGGAGTCTCACAGATACGCAGTATTTT; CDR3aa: CASSFLSGSLTDTQYF
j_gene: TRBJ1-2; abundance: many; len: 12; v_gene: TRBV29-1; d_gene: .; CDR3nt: TGCAGCGTGTGGGGGAATAACTATGGCTACACCTTC; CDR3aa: CSVWGNNYGYTF
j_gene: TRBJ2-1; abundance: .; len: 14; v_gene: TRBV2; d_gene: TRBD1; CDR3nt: TGTGCCAGCAGTGGAGAGTCAGGGGGCGGTGAGCAGTTCTTC; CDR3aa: CASSGESGGGEQFF
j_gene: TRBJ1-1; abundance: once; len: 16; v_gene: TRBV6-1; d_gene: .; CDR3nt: TGTGCCAGCAGTGAATCCGCGCAGGGTAGGAGGACTGAAGCTTTCTTT; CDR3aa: CASSESAQGRRTEAFF
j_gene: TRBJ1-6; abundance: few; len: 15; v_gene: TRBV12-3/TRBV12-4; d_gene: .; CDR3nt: TGTGCCAGCAGTTTATGGACACAGGAGAATTCACCCCTCCACTTT; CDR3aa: CASSLWTQENSPLHF
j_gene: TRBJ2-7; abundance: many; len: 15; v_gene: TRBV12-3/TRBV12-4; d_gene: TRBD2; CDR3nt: TGTGCCAGCAGTGGGCAGGGACTAGCGGCCTACGAGCAGTACTTC; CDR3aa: CASSGQGLAAYEQYF
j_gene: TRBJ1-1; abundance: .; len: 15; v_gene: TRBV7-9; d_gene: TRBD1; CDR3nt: TGTGCCAGCAGCTCGACAGGGATTAAAAACACTGAAGCTTTCTTT; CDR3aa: CASSSTGIKNTEAFF
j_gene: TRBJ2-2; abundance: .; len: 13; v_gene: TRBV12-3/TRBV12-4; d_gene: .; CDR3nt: TGTGCCAGCCGCGGGATAGGTACCGGGGAGCTGTTTTTT; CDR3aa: CASRGIGTGELFF
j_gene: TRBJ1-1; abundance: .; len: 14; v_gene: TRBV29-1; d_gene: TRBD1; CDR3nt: TGCAGCGTTGTCCGGACAGGCAATAACACTGAAGCTTTCTTT; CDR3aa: CSVVRTGNNTEAFF
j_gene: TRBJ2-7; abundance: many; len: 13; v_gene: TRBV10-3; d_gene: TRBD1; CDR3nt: TGTGCCATCAGTGCCGACAGGGGTCGCGAGCAGTACTTC; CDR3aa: CAISADRGREQYF
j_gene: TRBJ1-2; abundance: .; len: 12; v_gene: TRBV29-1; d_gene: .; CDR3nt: TGCAGCGTTGGCCAGGGGCCCTATGGCTACACCTTC; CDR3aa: CSVGQGPYGYTF
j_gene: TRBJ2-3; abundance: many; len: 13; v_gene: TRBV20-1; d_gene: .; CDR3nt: TGCAGTGCTATGAGCGGGAGCACAGATACGCAGTATTTT; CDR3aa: CSAMSGSTDTQYF
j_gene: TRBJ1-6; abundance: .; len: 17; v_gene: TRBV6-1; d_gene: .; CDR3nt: TGTGCCAGCAGTGAAGCCGTATTTGTGGTACTCGTTTCACCCCTCCACTTT; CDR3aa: CASSEAVFVVLVSPLHF
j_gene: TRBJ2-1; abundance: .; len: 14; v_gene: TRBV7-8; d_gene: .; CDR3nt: TGTGCCAGCAGCCCCAACAGGGTAAACAATGAGCAGTTCTTC; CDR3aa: CASSPNRVNNEQFF
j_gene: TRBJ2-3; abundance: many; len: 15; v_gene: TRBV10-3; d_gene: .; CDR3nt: TGTGCCATCAGTGAGGAACTACCTAACACAGATACGCAGTATTTT; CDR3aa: CAISEELPNTDTQYF
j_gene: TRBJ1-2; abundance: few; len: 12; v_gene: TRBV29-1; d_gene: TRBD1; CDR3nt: TGCAGCGTGATGGGGACAGACTATGGCTACACCTTC; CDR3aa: CSVMGTDYGYTF
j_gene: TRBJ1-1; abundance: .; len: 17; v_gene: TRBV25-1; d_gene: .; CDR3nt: TGTGCCAGCAGTGATCGTCTGGAGGGAGTGATGGGCACTGAAGCTTTCTTT; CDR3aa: CASSDRLEGVMGTEAFF
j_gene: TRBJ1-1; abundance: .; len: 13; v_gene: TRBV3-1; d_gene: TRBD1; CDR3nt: TGTGCCTTCATAATTCAGGGGGCCACTGAAGCTTTCTTT; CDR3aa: CAFIIQGATEAFF
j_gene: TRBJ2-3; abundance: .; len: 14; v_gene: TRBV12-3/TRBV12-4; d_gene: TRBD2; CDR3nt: TGTGCCAGCAGGGACCAGCGGGGGACAGATACGCAGTATTTT; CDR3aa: CASRDQRGTDTQYF
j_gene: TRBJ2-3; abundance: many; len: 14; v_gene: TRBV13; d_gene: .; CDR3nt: TGTGCCAGCAGCGCAACGCCGAGCACAGATACGCAGTATTTT; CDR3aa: CASSATPSTDTQYF
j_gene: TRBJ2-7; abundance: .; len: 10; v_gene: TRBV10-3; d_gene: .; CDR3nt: TGTGCCATGCGATGTCTTCGGCAGTACTTC; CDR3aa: CAMRCLRQYF
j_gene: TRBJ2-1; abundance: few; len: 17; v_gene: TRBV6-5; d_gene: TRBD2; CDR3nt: TGTGCCAGCAGTACTAAAATGACTAGCGGGGTCTACAATGAGCAGTTCTTC; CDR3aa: CASSTKMTSGVYNEQFF
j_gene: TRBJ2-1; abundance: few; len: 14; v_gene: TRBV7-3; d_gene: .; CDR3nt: TGTGCCAGCAGCTTACTAGCTGGCCTCTATGAGCAGTTCTTC; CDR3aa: CASSLLAGLYEQFF